This T cell receptor (beta chain) stems from a study of T cells in Graves' hyperthyroidism and ophthalmopathy (dated by TCRdb to between 2018 and 2020). Study-wide context: Peripheral blood samples were taken at initial diagnosis, before any treatment was given. In addition, the study compared T-cell repertoires in thyroid tissue and in blood from about six Graves' hyperthyroidism patients. The paper describes TCR Vbeta CDR3 sequencing of about 140 peripheral blood samples, made up of 43 ophthalmopathy patients, some 80 hyperthyroidism patients and about 17 progressor patients. Prospective prediction of ophthalmopathy was tested in an independent validation cohort of 18 to 20 hyperthyroidism patients and some 17 patients who later progressed to ophthalmopathy. The 100 discovery patients were randomly split 7:3 into training and test sets. Following sampling, methimazole starting at 30 mg daily was given to hyperthyroidism patients, and high-dose intravenous methylprednisolone was given to ophthalmopathy patients. To identify distinguishing TCR V-J signatures, a discovery cohort of some 99 patients was used, comprising under 45 with Graves' ophthalmopathy and around 57 with stable Graves' hyperthyroidism.

General conclusions and limits of the study: In cross-validation, a model built on a 13 V-J signature told ophthalmopathy apart from stable hyperthyroidism with 87.88% sensitivity and around 81% specificity, and in testing the same model reached 80%/75%. In validation, the model predicted progression to ophthalmopathy a median of roughly 6.1 months before onset, with about 70% sensitivity and roughly 73% specificity. No statistical method was used to set the sample size in advance, and investigators knew the group allocation. Most expanded thyroid clonotypes (frequency above 0.001) were also found in blood, which suggests that blood repertoires may mirror thyroid immune responses.

Trimming takes 1 base from V and 4 bases from J, and the germline ends sit 7 bases apart. Including the terminal cysteine and phenylalanine, the CDR3 comprises 14 residues. Of all the DNA, just the CDR3 is kept, 42 bases in frame from base 1. CDR1 and CDR2, per the germline V gene (reference sequence), are SEHNR and FQNEAQ. The TCR beta CDR3 regions were amplified from RNA transcripts. The TCR CDR3 was subjected to a first round of RT-PCR using the HTBI primer set and the Qiagen OneStep RT-PCR kit. Libraries were constructed in a second round of multiplex PCR, after which size selection and purification were carried out. Sequencing of the libraries was done on an Illumina HiSeq2000 using paired-end 100 bp reads. As for how the authors treated the data: SOAPnuke was used to process the raw data, throwing out any read that contained adapters or uncalled bases, had a mean Phred below 15, or lacked an exact constant-primer or identifier match. COPE v1.2.5 was used to merge the high-quality paired reads, and each unique nucleotide sequence was defined as a clonotype. Clonotypes were aligned to IMGT TRBV, TRBD and TRBJ reference segments using MiTCR v1.1. The analysis was restricted to V-J combinations with a frequency above 0.0001, which together covered 99% to 99.2% of the repertoires. A TCS score was defined as the ratio between F50 (clonal expansion) and ExV (chaos), using BLOSUM62-based TCRdist between CDR3 peptides within each V-J. Welch's t-statistics and random forest reduced roughly 530 V-J features to roughly 13, which were used in a naive Bayes classifier (R e1071). The raw public reads went through TCRdb reprocessing: fastp at Q25, MiXCR clone calling, in-frame beta chains kept. Every entry covers one CDR3 protein and lists the most common genes and DNA from its rows. TCRdb's processing, not the authors', yielded these V and J calls. The sample has some 180,000 distinct CDR3 sequences on record, over 15% of them singletons. The ten largest clones add up to roughly 29% of the sample.

At least ten counts were recorded for this clonotype. No antigen is known for it. Per-base quality was not reported, and no clone a single base away is much larger than it. A patient counted as having stable Graves' hyperthyroidism if no progression to ophthalmopathy occurred over 18 months of follow-up. The hyperthyroidism patients were between 18 and 65 years old and newly diagnosed, with a disease duration of less than 2 months. Patients with uncontrolled infections, other autoimmune diseases, pregnancy or lactation were excluded. Clinical symptoms, serum thyroxine and TRAb, thyroid ultrasound, and orbital computed tomography formed the basis for the diagnoses. PBMCs were separated from roughly 10 ml of fresh peripheral blood using Ficoll-Paque density gradient centrifugation. Trizol reagent was used to extract total RNA, and RNA quality was then checked on an Agilent 2100 Bioanalyzer.

The rearranged segments are TRBV7-9 and TRBJ2-2, with the D segment identity uncertain. What was sequenced was blood. The clonotype was recovered from a woman between 45 and 60 years old with Graves' hyperthyroidism. The CDR3 protein sequence reads: CASSLVGSTGELFF. The DNA reads as follows: TGTGCCAGCAGCTTAGTTGGAAGCACCGGGGAGCTGTTTTTT.